This T cell receptor (beta chain) was found in a study of regulatory T cells in long-lasting Graves disease. J lost 5 bases, V lost 5 bases, and 9 bases had no gene match. The CDR3 extends over 15 amino acids. Per the germline V gene, CDR1 is MDHEN and CDR2 is SYDVKM. Combining iRepertoire HTBI primers with Arm-PCR of CDR3 regions, the authors built TCR beta libraries. TCRdb re-derived calls from the multiplex PCR reads in MiXCR, one entry per CDR3 protein. The sample holds hundreds of thousands of distinct CDR3 sequences; roughly 20% are singletons and the top ten take over 7.5%. Time point indicated: persistent/refractory GD, antithyroid drugs over 5 years with positive TRAb. PBMCs provided the RNA from which the TCR library was made. This clonotype came up many times.

The chain uses TRBV28 and TRBJ2-7, with 10 bases aligning to TRBD1. The TCR originated in a female donor with Graves disease. The material sequenced was peripheral blood mononuclear cells (PBMCs), taken when the disease was refractory, from a patient treated with antithyroid drugs. Here the CDR3 reads CASSRPGTGVHEQYF. CDR3 DNA sequence: TGTGCCAGCAGTCGCCCCGGGACAGGGGTCCACGAGCAGTACTTC.